This T cell receptor (beta chain) was sequenced for a study of shared clonotypes between healthy human individuals (dated by TCRdb to 2019 to 2021). Concerning the study at large: A couple of women and a few men aged 18 to 49 years were included in the cohort. Per donor, leukapheresis produced somewhere between about 0.9 and 9 billion PBMCs. To estimate repertoire size and how much clonotype sharing occurs between individuals, the study deeply sequenced the blood TCR repertoires of five healthy adults. To increase sequencing depth and limit assay-specific biases, different laboratories used diverse techniques to prepare libraries and sequence TCR repertoires.

V is pruned by 6 bases and J by 6 bases, leaving 8 bases of the junction without a gene match. CDR1 and CDR2 (LGHNA, YSLEER) derive from the germline V gene. Counted from cysteine to phenylalanine, this CDR3 has 14 amino acids. The sequence is cut down to CDR3 DNA, 42 bases in frame from base 1. On this clone: Its binding antigen is unknown. Per-base quality was not reported, and no clone a single base away is much larger than it.

Using the deep immunoSEQ assay, TCR CDR3 regions were amplified from genomic DNA by multiplex PCR. Extracted genomic DNA from each cell subset was spread evenly across all wells of several immunoSEQ 96-well plates, with each plate serving as a replicate. Each replicate PCR for unsorted PBMC received roughly 0.3 ug genomic DNA, equal to about 30,000 T cell genomes. Ten immunoSEQ deep assay plates were used to sequence unsorted PBMC genomic DNA. Purified libraries were quantified with a Qubit 3.0 fluorometer, sized on a Bioanalyzer 2100, and re-quantified with the KAPA Library Quantification kit. Every immunoSEQ 96-well plate was sequenced on a dedicated single-read 150-cycle Illumina NextSeq 550 flow cell. The authors' pipeline ran thus. Because the immunoSEQ output held only junctional sequences and lacked quality scores, the filtering could not match the filtering applied to full-length reads. To assign V/J genes and CDR3, sequences were annotated against IMGT germline references using PyIR, a Python wrapper for IgBLAST v1.9. Reads were removed for weak V/J assignments (E-value above 1e-6), missing CDR3, stop codons, out-of-frame junctions, or ambiguous translated residues. V3J clonotypes were defined by identical inferred V gene, J gene, and CDR3 amino acid sequence. Percentage overlap between repertoires was calculated by dividing the number of shared unique clonotypes by the size of the smaller repertoire. Richness of each repertoire was evaluated using RTK rarefaction, the Chao1 estimator, and Recon v2.1 estimates of unobserved clonotypes. Held by TCRdb, this immuneACCESS table contains in-frame sequences only and omits some clones. Under half of the omission traces to an unresolved V gene where checked; the cause of the rest is unknown. V, J and clone size are taken as reported in that table, and D and trimming were inferred from the DNA itself. This sample gives around 430,000 clones in total; 70% to 80% of them show up just once. The ten largest make up about 13% of the sample.

Broad study findings and their caveats: Pairwise subsampling led to the expectation that sequencing depth would affect the degree of clonotype sharing among donors. Only blood was sampled, and tissue TCR repertoires likely differ from those in blood. Because the study included only a small number of donors, the genetic and exposure-history diversity represented was limited.

Healthy HIV-negative adults with no recently reported acute infections or vaccinations were included as donors. Only Caucasian adults living in Nashville, Tennessee, USA were represented among the donors. In the unsorted samples, some 100 million PBMCs were counted, and genomic DNA was extracted using the QIAamp DNA Blood Mini kit. After blood collection by leukapheresis, PBMCs were isolated using Ficoll-Histopaque density gradient centrifugation and then cryopreserved in the vapor phase of liquid nitrogen. The chain is encoded by TRBV4-3 joined to TRBJ2-4, and 7 junction bases match TRBD2. This TCR was recovered from a woman in her forties in good health. Some clones in this sample may be carry-over from other donors' samples. The sample was PBMCs. This receptor carries the CDR3 CASSLTGGTNIQYF. The nucleotide sequence reads as follows: TGCGCCAGCAGTCTTACCGGGGGGACAAACATTCAGTACTTC.